The 10 T cell receptor beta chains in this list originate from one sample, sequenced in a study of T cells in Graves' hyperthyroidism and ophthalmopathy. Regions amplified from RNA transcripts were the TCR beta CDR3 regions. The TCR CDR3 first-round RT-PCR relied on the HTBI primer set. Each CDR3 protein is one row after TCRdb ran MiXCR on the multiplex PCR reads. The sample carries some 210,000 distinct CDR3 sequences, roughly 17% recorded once. Sequencing input: blood. The receptor set was obtained from a man aged 50 to 60 with Graves' hyperthyroidism.

As concerns this clonotype: At one of its ends the junction is not consistent with the germline gene, which may arise from a read error. The J gene is TRBJ2-1, the V gene TRBV20-1; TRBD2 matches at 8 bases. CDR3 length: 15 amino acids. Per the germline V gene, CDR1 is DFQATT and CDR2 is SNEGSKA (reference sequence). The CDR3 loop is CSAPYPGLVYNGQFF. The CDR3 DNA reads TGCAGTGCCCCCTACCCGGGACTAGTATACAATGGGCAGTTCTTC.

This clonotype was found a few times. The chain employs TRBV4-3 and TRBJ2-1; 8 positions agree with TRBD1. The ends lost 1 base at V and 4 bases at J; junction bases unmatched: 6. This CDR3 has 16 amino acids. Per the germline V gene, CDR1 is LGHNA and CDR2 is YSLEER. The CDR3: CASSQVAGQVYNEQFF. For the CDR3, the DNA is TGCGCCAGCAGCCAAGTGGCGGGACAGGTATACAATGAGCAGTTCTTC.

This clonotype has more than one count but fewer than ten. The V call is TRBV10-3, the J call TRBJ2-3, with TRBD2 matching 11 bases. The ends lost 2 bases at V and 3 bases at J; junction bases unmatched: 4. CDR3 size: 16 residues. The V gene's germline CDR1 is ENHRY and CDR2 SYGVKD. The CDR3 spells CAISERTSGLTDTQYF. The CDR3 DNA is TGTGCCATCAGTGAGAGGACTAGCGGGTTGACAGATACGCAGTATTTT.

The genes are TRBV10-1 and TRBJ1-1, with D perhaps TRBD1 (5 bases). Germline assignment: CDR1 WNHNN and CDR2 SYGVQD (reference sequence). V lost 9 bases, J lost 0 bases, and 17 bases lay in between. This CDR3 is built from 15 residues. In DNA form, the CDR3 reads TGCGCCAGTTTGGGCCGGGGGGTTGTGAACACTGAAGCTTTCTTT. This encodes CASLGRGVVNTEAFF.

This clonotype was seen a few times. This chain uses TRBV28 with TRBJ2-4; 13 bases map to TRBD2. Germline CDR1 and CDR2: MDHEN and SYDVKM. The CDR3 length is 16 residues. V trimming: 5 bases; J trimming: 3 bases; junction bases outside the gene matches: 4. The CDR3 DNA reads TGTGCCAGCAGTGTACTAGCGGGAGGGCGCAAAAACATTCAGTACTTC. Translated: CASSVLAGGRKNIQYF. Supplemented by reference TRBV28 and TRBJ2-4, the full variable domain reads DVKVTQSSRYLVKRTGEKVFLECVQDMDHENMFWYRQDPGLGLRLIYFSYDVKMKEKGDIPEGYSVSREKKERFSLILESASTNQTSMYLCASSVLAGGRKNIQYFGAGTRLSVL.

This clonotype was detected once. The chain recombines TRBV10-2 with TRBJ2-7, with 9 positions matching TRBD1. The CDR3 runs to 15 residues. V lost 6 bases and J lost 0; bases outside the gene matches: 6. Looked up from germline, CDR1 is WSHSY and CDR2 is SAAADI. The CDR3 is CASRDGQGFSYEQYF. The CDR3 DNA is TGCGCCAGCAGGGACGGACAGGGGTTCTCCTACGAGCAGTACTTC.

This clonotype was picked up many times. V usage is TRBV5-1 and J usage is TRBJ1-2; TRBD1 matches 8 bases. CDR3 length: 14 amino acids. V gave up 0 bases and J gave up 8 bases; unmatched junction bases: 6. Germline CDR1 SGHRS, CDR2 YFSETQ. This chain's CDR3 is CASSLEGQGKGYTF. CDR3 in DNA: TGCGCCAGCAGCTTGGAAGGACAGGGAAAAGGCTACACCTTC.

This clonotype was seen at least ten times. The CDR3 is CASSRDYSYEQYF. The CDR3 bases are TGTGCCAGCAGTAGGGACTACTCCTACGAGCAGTACTTC. The chain joins TRBV6-1 to TRBJ2-7; 7 bases align to TRBD2. V trimming: 5 bases; J trimming: 0 bases; junction bases outside the gene matches: 1. The CDR3 is made up of 13 amino acids. The germline V gene has CDR1 MNHNS and CDR2 SASEGT.

J is TRBJ1-1 and V is TRBV12-3 or TRBV12-4, with a tentative D call TRBD1 (5 bases). V lost 1 base and J 5 bases, leaving 26 bases between the germline ends. This CDR3 is 19 amino acids long. The CDR3, as DNA: TGTGCCAGCAGTTTAGAGGCAGGGCAGTGGACCGACATGGATACTGAAGCTTTCTTT. It is translated as CASSLEAGQWTDMDTEAFF.

CDR3 residues: CSARDFNGGTGELFF. Here the CDR3 DNA reads TGCAGTGCTAGAGATTTCAACGGGGGCACCGGGGAGCTGTTTTTT. V usage is TRBV20-1 and J usage is TRBJ2-2; D is possibly TRBD2 (6 bases). Trimming cost V 0 bases and J 4 bases, with 12 bases left between them. The germline CDR1 and CDR2 sequences are DFQATT and SNEGSKA (reference sequence). There are 15 residues in the CDR3.